The T cell receptor (beta chain) described here comes from a study of regulatory and conventional T cells in RAG deficiency. Data came from immunoSEQ multiplex PCR; TCRdb stores just in-frame clones and leaves some out. The sample contains over 45,000 clones, 70% to 90% of which appear only once. Study-level results: Shannon entropy fell and Simpson indices rose in RAG-deficient patients. Treg unique TCR beta sequences were about 100-fold fewer in Omenn syndrome and CID/AS patients than controls. Shorter CDR3s in all patient subsets; >85% Treg-Tconv overlap in Omenn.

Note on this clone: Its antigen is not identified.

Conventional CD4+ T cells were sorted from blood as CD25-low CD127-high cells. Trimming at V came to 3 bases and at J to 0 bases, leaving 2 bases not matched to a gene. This CDR3 is 15 amino acids long. In germline, CDR1 is LNHDA, CDR2 SQIVND (reference sequence). Another study also made use of these data, one on regulatory T cells. That study reports: Primers: 52 TRBV forward and 13 TRBJ reverse. In patients, unique TRB V-J pairs were restricted and V/J usage skewed, especially in Tregs.

Sequencing was performed on CD4+ effector T cells sorted from blood. The V and J genes are TRBV19 and TRBJ2-3; 8 positions agree with TRBD2. The TCR sequence derives from a human donor in good health. The CDR3 sequence: CASSITSGSTDTQYF. In DNA, the CDR3 is TGTGCCAGTAGTATTACTAGCGGAAGCACAGATACGCAGTATTTT.